This TCR beta chain was recovered during a study of T cells in localized non-small cell lung cancer. Germline loops: CDR1 SGHDT, CDR2 YYEEEE. The V end lost 2 bases, the J end lost 5 bases, and 7 bases lay between the germline ends. CDR3 length equals 12 residues. The assay was immunoSEQ multiplex PCR, and TCRdb's table has in-frame clones only and misses some. The sample carries around 91,000 clones, about 91% recorded once. Here the sequenced sample was peripheral blood, taken before any cancer treatment. The chain is built from TRBV5-6 and TRBJ1-2; D unclear. This receptor was obtained from a man aged 35 to 70 with stage I squamous cell lung carcinoma. The CDR3 nucleotides read TGTGCCAGCAGCTTTGTGGGATATGGCTACACCTTC. As protein: CASSFVGYGYTF.